The clone carrying this T cell receptor beta chain has a single count. The entry originates in a study of chemoradiotherapy in HPV16-positive cancers. The CDR3 length is 16 residues. J lost 1 base, V lost 6 bases, and 2 bases had no gene match. Germline-derived CDR1 and CDR2 are SGHTA and FQGNSA. Some clones are missing from TCRdb's copy, which holds only in-frame ones; the method was immunoSEQ multiplex PCR. The sample records about 7,800 clones, roughly four fifths being singletons. This TCR was recovered from a human donor with HPV-associated anogenital cancer. The chain has TRBV7-2 and TRBJ2-6; TRBD1 matches at 11 bases. The material sequenced was blood, taken from a patient who underwent chemoradiotherapy. The CDR3 coding sequence is TGTGCCAGCAGGGACAGGGGGCAATCTGGGGCCAACGTCCTGACTTTC. It codes for CASRDRGQSGANVLTF.